One T cell receptor (beta chain) is described in this entry. The antigen remains undetermined. The method was immunoSEQ multiplex PCR; TCRdb's version includes in-frame clones alone and lacks a portion of them. The sample holds roughly 1 million clones, about 77% seen once. Trimming took 1 base from V and 5 from J, leaving 7 bases between them. There are 13 residues in the CDR3. The V gene's germline CDR1 is SGHRS and CDR2 YFSETQ. The donors, all of them Caucasian adults, lived in Nashville, Tennessee. This sample was taken from a study of shared clonotypes between healthy human individuals. Study findings and constraints: Compared with memory subsets, naive subsets generally had larger estimated richness. Rarefaction demonstrated incomplete sorted-subset sequencing despite large depth. When compared with the clonotypes that were shared by all four sorted-subset donors, the non-shared clonotypes turned out to have lower generation probabilities.

The sample taken for sequencing was memory CD4+ T cells sorted from blood. Subset reported: CD45RA-negative fraction. This clonotype was obtained from a man in his late teens or twenties in good health. The chain recombines TRBV5-1 with TRBJ1-5; D is unresolved. CDR3 sequence (DNA): TGCGCCAGCAGCTTGTTCTGGGATCAGCCCCAGCATTTT. Encoded protein: CASSLFWDQPQHF.